The rows below give T cell receptor beta chains drawn from one sample of a study of T cells after yellow fever vaccination. TCRdb recomputed calls from the 5' RACE reads with MiXCR, one row per CDR3 protein. This sample has 550,000 or so distinct CDR3 sequences, with 15% to 20% found just once. The material was PBMCs, obtained 15 days after the yellow fever booster vaccination. All receptors derive from a man younger than 40 who received the YFV17D yellow fever vaccine. Each CDR3 is given with its conserved first and last residue. The D gene is left open where the match is weak. Size is omitted from some rows. Given values are once, few, many or a class for expanded clones.

clone_size	v_call	d_call	j_call	cdr3_aa	cdr3_nt
few	TRBV29-1	TRBD1	TRBJ1-4	CSVGTGGDEKLFF	TGCAGCGTTGGAACAGGGGGGGATGAAAAACTGTTTTTT
NA	TRBV5-1	NA	TRBJ2-1	CASSLWAEEQFF	TGCGCCAGCAGCTTATGGGCGGAGGAGCAGTTCTTC
NA	TRBV4-3	NA	TRBJ2-3	CASSQEVGRVTQYF	TGCGCCAGCAGCCAAGAAGTAGGGAGAGTAACGCAGTATTTT
NA	TRBV30	TRBD2	TRBJ2-1	CAWSLGLATNEQFF	TGTGCCTGGAGCCTGGGACTAGCAACCAATGAGCAGTTCTTC
NA	TRBV28	NA	TRBJ2-7	CASSPGGAGYEQYF	TGTGCCAGCAGCCCTGGTGGAGCGGGCTACGAGCAGTACTTC
few	TRBV7-2	NA	TRBJ2-3	CASSLAGSVGDTQYF	TGTGCCAGCAGCTTAGCGGGAAGTGTTGGAGATACGCAGTATTTT
few	TRBV25-1	TRBD2	TRBJ2-3	CASSEGLAADTQYF	TGTGCCAGCAGTGAAGGACTAGCGGCAGATACGCAGTATTTT
once	TRBV12-3/TRBV12-4	NA	TRBJ2-2	CASSWGRVSGELFF	TGTGCCAGCAGTTGGGGCAGGGTATCCGGGGAGCTGTTTTTT
NA	TRBV12-3/TRBV12-4	NA	TRBJ1-2	CASGYSMGSKGYTF	TGTGCCAGCGGATACTCGATGGGGTCGAAGGGCTACACCTTC
NA	TRBV5-1	TRBD2	TRBJ2-1	CASSQTGLAGSGEQFF	TGCGCCAGCAGCCAAACGGGACTAGCGGGATCCGGAGAGCAGTTCTTC
once	TRBV12-3/TRBV12-4	NA	TRBJ1-2	CASSLGGTAPYTF	TGTGCCAGCAGCCTAGGGGGGACGGCTCCCTACACCTTC
NA	TRBV6-1	TRBD2	TRBJ2-7	CASKRVAGGILEQYF	TGTGCCAGCAAGAGGGTAGCGGGAGGTATTCTCGAGCAGTACTTC
NA	TRBV4-1	NA	TRBJ1-4	CASSQSGEKLFF	TGCGCCAGCAGCCAGTCCGGGGAAAAACTGTTTTTT
few	TRBV28	TRBD2	TRBJ2-7	CASSVLAGVREQYF	TGTGCCAGCAGTGTCTTAGCGGGAGTACGCGAGCAGTACTTC
NA	TRBV3-1	NA	TRBJ2-7	CASSSRPGASPEQYF	TGTGCCAGCAGCTCCCGCCCGGGAGCCAGCCCCGAGCAGTACTTC
NA	TRBV3-1	NA	TRBJ1-5	CASSNRDQNHQPQHF	TGTGCCAGCAGCAACCGGGACCAAAATCATCAGCCCCAGCATTTT
NA	TRBV7-2	NA	TRBJ2-1	CASSLFSRGQGDEQFF	TGTGCCAGCAGCTTATTTTCCCGGGGGCAGGGCGATGAGCAGTTCTTC
NA	TRBV6-5	TRBD1	TRBJ2-6	CASSYPRTGYTGANVLTF	TGTGCCAGCAGTTACCCCCGGACAGGGTACACTGGGGCCAACGTCCTGACTTTC
NA	TRBV5-1	TRBD1	TRBJ2-5	CASSGGQEGETQYF	TGCGCCAGCAGCGGGGGACAGGAGGGAGAGACCCAGTACTTC
few	TRBV20-1	NA	TRBJ2-7	CSAPGPYLIYEQYF	TGCAGTGCCCCTGGGCCCTATCTCATCTACGAGCAGTACTTC
few	TRBV5-1	TRBD1	TRBJ2-7	CASSSTGGGSGEQYF	TGCGCCAGCAGCTCGACAGGGGGCGGGAGCGGCGAGCAGTACTTC
few	TRBV12-5	TRBD2	TRBJ2-3	CASGLSGSVATLGTDTQYF	TGTGCTAGTGGTTTGAGCGGGAGTGTCGCTACTCTCGGCACAGATACGCAGTATTTT
few	TRBV4-3	NA	TRBJ2-2	CASSQDARGATGELFF	TGCGCCAGCAGCCAAGATGCCAGGGGAGCCACCGGGGAGCTGTTTTTT
few	TRBV12-3/TRBV12-4	NA	TRBJ1-1	CASSDTAGRGKAFF	TGTGCCAGCAGTGACACTGCAGGCCGGGGGAAAGCTTTCTTT
NA	TRBV21-1	NA	TRBJ2-3	CASSKSREYRTDTQYF	TGTGCCAGCAGCAAAAGTAGAGAATACAGAACAGATACGCAGTATTTT
NA	TRBV7-2	NA	TRBJ1-4	CASSFANEKLFF	TGTGCCAGCAGCTTTGCTAATGAAAAACTGTTTTTT
NA	TRBV3-1	TRBD1	TRBJ2-7	CASSQVIRQGRNYEQYF	TGTGCCAGCAGCCAAGTAATTCGACAGGGACGTAACTACGAGCAGTACTTC
NA	TRBV20-1	NA	TRBJ1-2	CSTSRGYTF	TGCAGCACCTCCAGGGGCTACACCTTC
NA	TRBV12-3/TRBV12-4	NA	TRBJ2-5	CASRPTGAETQYF	TGTGCCAGCAGACCGACAGGCGCAGAGACCCAGTACTTC
NA	TRBV5-1	NA	TRBJ2-6	CASVIGGGAGANVLPF	TGCGCCAGCGTCATTGGTGGGGGCGCTGGGGCCAACGTCCTGCCTTTC
few	TRBV6-1	TRBD1	TRBJ2-3	CASSTGGTDTQYF	TGTGCCAGCAGCACAGGGGGCACAGATACGCAGTATTTT
few	TRBV27	NA	TRBJ1-6	CASTGQGVYNSPLHF	TGTGCCAGCACCGGGCAGGGCGTCTATAATTCACCCCTCCACTTT
few	TRBV6-1	TRBD1	TRBJ1-1	CASRREGQRYTEAFF	TGTGCCAGCAGACGTGAGGGACAGCGGTACACTGAAGCTTTCTTT
NA	TRBV29-1	TRBD2	TRBJ2-3	CSVGPGLVSDTQYF	TGCAGCGTTGGTCCGGGACTAGTATCAGATACGCAGTATTTT
NA	TRBV30	TRBD1	TRBJ2-7	CVYRGVYEQYF	TGTGTATACAGGGGTGTCTACGAGCAGTACTTC
few	TRBV20-1	TRBD2	TRBJ2-7	CSARDPAGLVSYEQYF	TGCAGTGCTAGAGATCCGGCAGGACTAGTGTCATACGAGCAGTACTTC
few	TRBV20-1	NA	TRBJ2-7	CSAYPGSLGEQYF	TGCAGTGCCTATCCAGGCAGCTTAGGCGAGCAGTACTTC
NA	TRBV20-1	TRBD2	TRBJ2-1	CSAWAEGPIAGEQFF	TGCAGTGCTTGGGCGGAGGGACCCATAGCGGGTGAGCAGTTCTTC
few	TRBV19	TRBD1	TRBJ2-7	CASSISGTGLYEQYF	TGTGCCAGTAGTATTTCCGGGACAGGACTTTACGAGCAGTACTTC
NA	TRBV28	NA	TRBJ2-7	CASSAPPQYF	TGTGCCAGCAGTGCTCCACCTCAGTACTTC
once	TRBV29-1	NA	TRBJ1-1	CSVAWRPEAFF	TGCAGCGTTGCATGGCGGCCTGAGGCTTTCTTT
many	TRBV9	NA	TRBJ2-3	CASSGTSGTDTQYF	TGTGCCAGCAGCGGCACCAGCGGGACAGATACGCAGTATTTT
few	TRBV19	TRBD2	TRBJ2-3	CASRTSTSGTDTQYF	TGTGCCAGTCGAACGAGTACTAGCGGCACAGATACGCAGTATTTT
NA	TRBV20-1	NA	TRBJ1-1	CSASRETLEAFF	TGCAGTGCTAGTAGGGAGACCCTTGAAGCTTTCTTT
NA	TRBV6-5	NA	TRBJ2-1	CASSYRQRVGYNEQFF	TGTGCCAGCAGTTACAGACAGAGGGTAGGGTACAATGAGCAGTTCTTC
few	TRBV7-2	TRBD1	TRBJ1-5	CASSGQAYNQPQHF	TGTGCCAGCAGCGGACAGGCCTACAATCAGCCCCAGCATTTT
few	TRBV10-3	TRBD2	TRBJ2-3	CAISSGTPSLGDTQYF	TGTGCCATCAGCAGCGGGACTCCCTCCTTGGGAGATACGCAGTATTTT
few	TRBV11-3	TRBD1	TRBJ2-2	CASSKQAGGSNTGELFF	TGTGCCAGCAGCAAACAAGCAGGGGGCTCGAACACCGGGGAGCTGTTTTTT
many	TRBV7-3	TRBD1	TRBJ2-7	CASSPDRGREQYF	TGTGCCAGCAGCCCAGACAGGGGGCGCGAGCAGTACTTC
few	TRBV3-1	NA	TRBJ2-7	CASSQTGQQYF	TGTGCCAGCAGCCAAACGGGCCAGCAGTACTTC
NA	TRBV7-8	TRBD2	TRBJ2-1	CASKAGGPGYNEQFF	TGTGCCAGCAAAGCGGGAGGGCCGGGATACAATGAGCAGTTCTTC
few	TRBV28	TRBD1	TRBJ1-2	CASSPRDRGGYTF	TGTGCCAGCAGTCCGCGGGACAGGGGCGGCTACACCTTC
NA	TRBV12-3/TRBV12-4	NA	TRBJ1-3	CASSHSGKAGNTIYF	TGTGCCAGCAGTCACTCCGGGAAAGCTGGAAACACCATATATTTT